Included here is one TCR beta chain sequence, with context. Its recognized antigen is unknown. Base qualities are not provided; no much larger clone lies one nucleotide away. CDR1 and CDR2, per the germline V gene (reference sequence), are LNHDA and SQIVND. The germline V end is reduced by 7 bases and the J end by 3 bases; junction bases left unmatched: 0. Reading from cysteine to phenylalanine, the CDR3 counts 12 amino acids. The sequence is cut down to CDR3 DNA, 36 bases in frame from base 1. The data were obtained in a study of cytomegalovirus exposure and HLA in healthy donors (dated 2017 in TCRdb). About the full investigation: An earlier analysis of some 600 of the donors reported 250 to 350 Gb of sequence data and 100 million to 120 million unique TCR beta sequences obtained from some 170 million T cells. An early release covering 550 to 650 HLA-typed donors comprised about 320 gigabases of sequencing data and around 86 million unique TCR sequences. Of the approximately 370 genotyped donors, less than 90% were placed in the genetic ancestry cluster associated with self-reported Caucasian donors. The study aimed to test whether signatures of past pathogen exposure could be identified by cataloging public T cell receptors. The study profiled the T cell repertoires of fewer than 850 subjects by immunosequencing and related them to cytomegalovirus serostatus. Besides the first cohort of 666 subjects, a separate validation cohort made up of 95 to 150 different subjects was used. To predict cytomegalovirus infection status, the study brought together high-throughput TCR immunosequencing, statistical association of individual TCRs with disease status, and machine learning. A later analysis re-examined previously published TCR beta repertoires from more than 650 donors and added high-resolution HLA genotyping to investigate patterns of TCR occurrence. Rather than drawing on any new phenotypic data, the later analysis identified candidate immune exposures from TCR beta sequences and the way those sequences occurred across donors. In an earlier analysis of 587 of the donors, high-throughput TCR beta sequencing was used to judge whether each TCR beta V gene segment behaved as functional or pseudogenic. Alongside the repertoire data, information on donor age, sex, ethnicity and CMV serostatus was compiled. A later genetic analysis took genome-wide SNP genotypes for about three fifths of the roughly 700 donors and used that subset as a discovery cohort. Every repertoire in the discovery cohort had been generated on one and the same sequencing platform. Both class I and class II loci were covered by HLA typing, at four-digit resolution. Typing coverage differed by locus: A, B, C, DRB1 and DQB1 were typed in roughly 620-630 donors, DQA1 in around 500, DPA1 in around 600, and DPB1 in just under 480. Four or five DR-DQ haplotypes were handled as single units for association and clustering because linkage in the cohort was strong. Among some 400 genotyped donors of the cohort, an average of roughly 230,000 unique TCR beta nucleotide sequences was sequenced per donor, of which roughly 17% were non-productive.

The cohort comprised more than 550 healthy bone marrow donors. Cohort members were all nominally healthy when sampled, although unrecorded immune exposures were likely present. The donor tested CMV seronegative and was one of the 352 seronegative cohort members. A peripheral blood sample was provided by each donor, and peripheral blood mononuclear cells were used for TCR beta sequencing. Genomic DNA was extracted from the blood cell samples with the Qiagen DNeasy Blood Extraction Kit. The method behind the library was the immunoSEQ multiplex PCR assay. For the multiplex PCR, a mixture combining 60 forward primers for TCR Vbeta segments and 13 reverse primers for TCR Jbeta segments was used. Amplification of the CDR3 region of rearranged TCR beta genes was performed with a multiplex PCR assay on genomic DNA. Amplified TCR beta libraries were sequenced as 87-base-pair reads on the Illumina HiSeq System. The paper's processing steps were these. A later analysis counted around 72 million unique TCR beta chains across the 666 repertoires, and roughly 9.9 million of these chains were shared by at least two donors. To remove PCR and sequencing errors, raw reads were error-corrected and collapsed into unique sequences using a nearest-neighbor algorithm that merged closely related sequences. Alignment of CDR3 sequences to IMGT reference sequences was used to assign V, D and J gene segments. For a sequence to be retained, at least a six-nucleotide match to both a V gene segment and a J gene segment was required. Rearrangements were called productive when the CDR3 lacked stop codons and stayed in frame with V and J; all others were non-productive. Following IMGT convention, CDR3 was defined as the stretch from the second conserved V-encoded cysteine to the conserved J-encoded phenylalanine. The earlier analysis of about 590 of the donors excluded sequences that lacked an unambiguous match to a single V gene segment. In an earlier analysis of approximately 500 of the donors, a V segment was called functional when productive rearrangements were above 56.7%, and segregating when the standard deviation between donors exceeded 5%. A statistical classification framework was built to diagnose cytomegalovirus status from the catalog of TCR beta chain sequences. In a later analysis, V and J genes were assigned by comparing TCR nucleotide sequences against IMGT/GENE-DB human TR gene sequences. Using the TCRdist pipeline, a later analysis assigned CDR3 sequences along with most-parsimonious VDJ recombination scenarios. In a later analysis, every TCR beta chain was defined by the combination of its CDR3 amino acid sequence and its V-gene family, and reads without a unique V-gene family were dropped. To address suspected cross-contamination and a sequencing artifact, a later analysis removed a few hundred highly shared, low-generation-probability nucleotide sequences. For each public chain, a later analysis derived a clonal expansion index from normalized ranks of inferred template counts within each repertoire. In a later analysis, generation probabilities were computed with a VDJ recombination model fitted to out-of-frame rearrangements, and the resulting probabilities were checked against IGoR. In a later analysis, hypergeometric tests were used to score TCR-TCR, TCR-HLA and TCR-CMV co-occurrence, with a repertoire-size bias correction applied to TCR pairs. In a later analysis, false discovery rates were estimated by permuting HLA or CMV assignments 20 times. In a later analysis, co-occurring TCRs were grouped using DBSCAN, and TCRdist sequence similarity was added for clustering within HLA-allele-positive subsets. Repertoires with fewer than 30,000 or more than 120,000 public chains, plus five repertoires with anomalous nucleotide sharing, were excluded from co-occurrence clustering. As stored in TCRdb, this immuneACCESS dataset retains in-frame rearrangements with V and J assigned. A fraction of the clones does not appear; measured against another copy, unresolved V genes explain less than half of the discrepancy, and the remainder lacks a known reason. That table is the source of V, J and clone size, and D and trimming were worked out from the DNA. The sample table holds around 190,000 clones, of which around 78% were seen once. Approximately 2.1% of the sample belongs to the ten largest clones.

What the authors observed across the whole study: Because the 87-base-pair reads could not distinguish some IMGT-functional V segments, including TRBV6-2 and TRBV6-3, those segments were excluded. A group of highly shared sequence variants was considered likely to be a technical artifact of the sequencing pipeline. Seventeen rarely observed V segments, including chromosome 9 orphons, were excluded from the earlier analysis of just under 600 of the donors because counts were too low. In this cohort, only TCR beta chains were sequenced, and detectable features were limited by the absence of alpha or paired-chain data. A later analysis found that TCR association rates varied across HLA loci, with DRB1 alleles showing the most associated TCRs and HLA-C alleles the fewest. A further reported finding was that TCR beta sequences accurately predicted the HLA-A and HLA-B alleles for most subjects in the first cohort. Compared with the 666-donor mean, donors in an Asian-associated ancestry cluster had fewer N-insertions in productive TCRs, according to a later genetic analysis. In a later analysis, HLA-associated TCR beta chains were found to be more clonally expanded and to have lower generation probabilities than equally common non-associated chains. V-gene and J-gene trimming of TCR beta chains was associated with a missense DCLRE1C variant in a later genetic analysis, and the association was replicated in an independent cohort. The classifier was reported to diagnose cytomegalovirus status with high specificity and sensitivity in both the original and validation cohorts. Broadly in line with IMGT annotations, most TCR beta V segments showed up in productive rearrangements about 90% or about 30% of the time in an earlier analysis of around 550 of the donors. Roughly uniform sequencing depth across donors was assumed in presence/absence analyses, although this assumption may not hold. In vitro tests confirmed that a few of the cytomegalovirus-associated TCR beta chains recognize cytomegalovirus antigens. The study gave a list of more than 150 TCR beta chains associated with cytomegalovirus. Correlated functional status among segregating V segments might reflect linkage disequilibrium, but an unknown experimental factor could not be ruled out. For the cohort, immune exposure information was limited to CMV serostatus. A later analysis associated 15,000 to 20,000 TCR beta sequences with specific HLA alleles at a false discovery rate of 0.05. Because HLA typing was missing for some donors at each locus, association tests included only the typed subset. Strong co-occurrence of HLA alleles, especially DR and DQ, made assigning TCR associations to individual alleles difficult. According to a later analysis, parvovirus B19, influenza, CMV and Epstein-Barr virus appeared linked to several top co-occurrence clusters. The authors suggested that the approach could potentially be generalized to other disease states and immunological phenotypes. Most TCR sequences were seen in very few donors, while some public TCRs were found in many individuals. Most CMV-associated TCR beta chains appeared to be HLA-restricted in a later analysis, and the HLA associations seemed to be driven largely by CMV exposure.

Recombination linked TRBV19 to TRBJ2-1, with 7 bases aligning to TRBD1. Sequencing was done on a sample of PBMCs. The receptor's source is a man aged 25 to 45 in good health and CMV-seronegative. The encoded CDR3 is CASTGGYNEQFF. The DNA is TGTGCCAGTACAGGGGGCTACAATGAGCAGTTCTTC.